This T cell receptor beta chain was retrieved from a study of blood T cell repertoires in COVID-19 (dated by TCRdb to 2019 to 2021). At the level of the whole study: Samples covering the acute and convalescent phases of COVID-19 were provided by collaborators in the United States, Italy and Spain. The material from the prospective study consisted of cDNA or gDNA derived from T cells, B-cell-depleted T cells, or PBMCs. Deeply sampled blood TCRbeta repertoires from subjects exposed to, actively infected with, or recovered from COVID-19 were included in the dataset. A freely available public database, intended as a resource for researchers studying the immune response to SARS-CoV-2, is where the repertoires were released. The samples were drawn from the first 160 participants of the ongoing ImmuneRACE study and from 1,254 subjects provided by 6 global collaborators. The sample metadata nearly always contained a de-identified subject ID, COVID-19 status, age in years and sex. Where available, HLA class I and class II types were taken from metadata supplied by the sample provider and were not determined by assay-based typing.

The collaborating institutions used their own protocols to collect whole blood in K2EDTA tubes. For TCRbeta analysis, collaborators shipped samples in one of three forms: frozen whole blood, isolated PBMCs, or DNA extracted from either of those sample types. About this clone itself: Its antigen is unknown. No quality values exist for individual bases; no much larger clone is one base distant.

The study at large found these results: Clinical and demographic metadata were provided uncurated, with the amount varying by source and participant.

TCRbeta CDR3 regions were amplified from genomic DNA by means of the immunoSEQ Assay, a bias-controlled multiplex PCR. On the study's bioinformatics: Within the assay, amplification of reference gene primers was used to estimate how many nucleated cells each sample contained. To quantify the absolute abundance of each unique TCRbeta CDR3 rearrangement, sequence reads were collapsed and filtered. For each sample, productive Simpson clonality was calculated by taking the square root of Simpson's diversity index across productive rearrangements. TCRdb holds this immuneACCESS table with in-frame rearrangements only. Some clones are missing; in checked studies, unresolved V genes explain under half, and the rest has no known cause. For V, J and clone size, that table is used; D and trimming come from the DNA. A total of about 190,000 clones appear in this sample, 85% to 90% of them only once. The ten largest clones capture 5.5% to 7% of the sample.

From a lookup of the germline V gene, CDR1 and CDR2 are SGHRS and YFSETQ. Trimming leaves V shorter by 6 bases and J shorter by 0 bases, with the junction holding 9 bases beyond the gene matches. Including cysteine and phenylalanine, the CDR3 has 16 amino acids. The DNA shown is the 48-base CDR3, in frame from base 1. The chain is encoded by TRBV5-1 joined to TRBJ2-3; a stretch of 8 junction bases matches TRBD2. The source material was peripheral blood. The receptor comes from a man in his forties with active or convalescent COVID-19. The CDR3 amino acid sequence is: CASNTLAGRSTDTQYF. The DNA sequence is as follows: TGCGCCAGCAACACATTAGCGGGGAGGAGCACAGATACGCAGTATTTT.